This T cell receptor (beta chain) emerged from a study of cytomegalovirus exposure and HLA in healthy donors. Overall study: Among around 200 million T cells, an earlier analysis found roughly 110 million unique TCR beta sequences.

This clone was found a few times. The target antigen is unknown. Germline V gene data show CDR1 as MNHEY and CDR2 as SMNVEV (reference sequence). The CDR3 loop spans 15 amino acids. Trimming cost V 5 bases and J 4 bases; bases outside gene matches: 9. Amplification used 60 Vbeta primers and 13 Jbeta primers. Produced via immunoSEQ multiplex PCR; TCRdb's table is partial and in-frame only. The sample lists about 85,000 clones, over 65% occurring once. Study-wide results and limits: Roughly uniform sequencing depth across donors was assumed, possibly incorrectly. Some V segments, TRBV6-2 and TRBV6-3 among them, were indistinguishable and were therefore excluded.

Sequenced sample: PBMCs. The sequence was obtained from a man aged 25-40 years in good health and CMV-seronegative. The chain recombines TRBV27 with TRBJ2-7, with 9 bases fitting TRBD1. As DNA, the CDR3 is TGTGCCAGCAGTGTCCTCCGGGACAGGGAATACGAGCAGTACTTC. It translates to CASSVLRDREYEQYF.